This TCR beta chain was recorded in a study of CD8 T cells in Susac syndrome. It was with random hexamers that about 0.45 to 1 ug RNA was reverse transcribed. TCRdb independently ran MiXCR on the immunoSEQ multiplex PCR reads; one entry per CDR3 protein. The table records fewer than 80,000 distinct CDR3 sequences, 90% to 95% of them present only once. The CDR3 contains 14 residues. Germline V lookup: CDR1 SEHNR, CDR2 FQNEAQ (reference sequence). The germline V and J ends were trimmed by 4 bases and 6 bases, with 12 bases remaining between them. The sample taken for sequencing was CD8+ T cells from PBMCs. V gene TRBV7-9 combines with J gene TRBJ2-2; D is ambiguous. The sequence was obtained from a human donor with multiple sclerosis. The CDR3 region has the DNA TGTGCCAGCAGCTCTACCGAGTACCCCGGGGAGCTGTTTTTT. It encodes CASSSTEYPGELFF.